The 16 T cell receptor beta chains below all came from one sample that was sequenced in a study of blood T cell repertoires in COVID-19. Sequencing used immunoSEQ multiplex PCR; TCRdb keeps in-frame clones, though not all of them. The sample includes some 35,000 clones, 70% to 90% seen only once; the top ten take 19%. Sequences were obtained from peripheral blood. The receptors stem from a man aged 65 to 79 with acute or convalescent COVID-19.

The CDR3 coding sequence is TGTGCCAGCGCGGGGGAGGGGGCCAACGTCCTGACTTTC. Translating gives CASAGEGANVLTF. The rearrangement links TRBV28 to TRBJ2-6; 7 bases align to TRBD2. The germline CDR1 and CDR2 sequences are MDHEN and SYDVKM. V lost 8 bases and J lost 4; bases outside the gene matches: 2. CDR3 size: 13 residues. Full variable domain (rest looked up from reference TRBV28 and TRBJ2-6): DVKVTQSSRYLVKRTGEKVFLECVQDMDHENMFWYRQDPGLGLRLIYFSYDVKMKEKGDIPEGYSVSREKKERFSLILESASTNQTSMYLCASAGEGANVLTFGAGSRLTVL.

The chain has TRBV7-2 and TRBJ1-5; 7 bases align to TRBD1. Trimming at V came to 0 bases and at J to 3 bases, leaving 2 bases not matched to a gene. This CDR3 region has 15 residues. Germline loops: CDR1 SGHTA, CDR2 FQGNSA. The CDR3, as DNA: TGTGCCAGCAGCTTAGCGACAGGGTTCAATCAGCCCCAGCATTTT. Protein product: CASSLATGFNQPQHF.

The rearrangement links TRBV2 to TRBJ2-1, with 7 bases that match TRBD1. CDR1 SNHLY and CDR2 FYNNEI come from the germline V gene. The V gene end was trimmed by 7 bases and the J gene end by 6 bases; junction bases not matched to a gene: 12. CDR3 length: 15 residues. CDR3 in DNA: TGTGCCAGCAATCAAAACCGGGACAGTCCCAATGAGCAGTTCTTC. Translating gives CASNQNRDSPNEQFF.

This sequence joins TRBV5-1 and TRBJ1-1; D is uncertain. CDR3 size: 14 residues. Trimming shortened V by 1 base and J by 4 bases, and 11 bases separated the two germline ends. Looked up from germline, CDR1 is SGHRS and CDR2 is YFSETQ. CDR3: CASSLSSRPTEAFF. DNA for the CDR3: TGCGCCAGCAGCTTGTCATCGCGTCCCACTGAAGCTTTCTTT.

The chain joins TRBV4-1 to TRBJ2-5; 10 nucleotides match TRBD2. This CDR3 is built from 16 residues. Trimming at V came to 3 bases and at J to 5 bases, leaving 9 bases not matched to a gene. Germline V lookup: CDR1 MGHRA, CDR2 YSYEKL. The CDR3 coding sequence is TGCGCCAGCAGCCACCAGAAGCAGACTAGCGGGGAGACCCAGTACTTC. It is translated as CASSHQKQTSGETQYF.

This chain uses TRBV10-1 with TRBJ2-5, with 8 bases that match TRBD1. The CDR3 loop spans 19 amino acids. CDR1 is WNHNN, CDR2 SYGVQD, per germline (reference sequence). V was clipped by 0 bases and J by 5 bases; unmatched bases: 17. Here the CDR3 reads CASSESGAGTGSTGETQYF. CDR3 nucleotides: TGCGCCAGCAGTGAGTCCGGGGCCGGGACAGGATCAACGGGCGAGACCCAGTACTTC.

The chain carries TRBV11-3 and TRBJ2-1, with 13 positions matching TRBD2. The germline V gene has CDR1 SGHNT and CDR2 YENEEA. The CDR3 runs 15 residues. The V segment lost 5 bases and the J segment 8 bases; nucleotides outside the gene matches: 6. For the CDR3, the DNA is TGTGCCAGCAGCCGACTAGCGGGAGGAGGCGATGAGCAGTTCTTC. Translated, it gives CASSRLAGGGDEQFF.

CDR3 bases: TGTGCCAGCACCGCGGGACAGGGACCCAATCAGCCCCAGCATTTT. As protein: CASTAGQGPNQPQHF. V usage is TRBV2 and J usage is TRBJ1-5; the match to TRBD1 covers 9 bases. The trim removed 7 bases at V and 3 bases at J, leaving 7 bases unmatched. The CDR3 is 15 residues long. Per the germline V gene, CDR1 is SNHLY and CDR2 is FYNNEI. Drawing the rest from reference TRBV2 and TRBJ1-5, the complete variable domain is EPEVTQTPSHQVTQMGQEVILRCVPISNHLYFYWYRQILGQKVEFLVSFYNNEISEKSEIFDDQFSVERPDGSNFTLKIRSTKLEDSAMYFCASTAGQGPNQPQHFGDGTRLSIL.

The J gene is TRBJ2-1, the V gene TRBV5-1, with 13 bases fitting TRBD2. Germline V CDR1 and CDR2: SGHRS, YFSETQ. V shed 5 bases, J shed 6 bases, and the junction held 17 bases outside the gene matches. The CDR3 is 19 amino acids. CDR3 sequence: CASSQLRTSGSINGNEQFF. The CDR3 DNA sequence: TGCGCCAGCAGTCAACTCAGGACTAGCGGGAGTATTAATGGCAATGAGCAGTTCTTC.

The genes are TRBV19 and TRBJ2-2; tentatively, D is TRBD1 (5 bases). Trimming took off 5 bases at V and 4 bases at J, with 11 bases between the two ends. In germline, CDR1 is LNHDA, CDR2 SQIVND (reference sequence). The CDR3 is 14 residues long. The CDR3 nucleotides are TGTGCCAGTAGTTTACAGGACCTCACCGGGGAGCTGTTTTTT. Translating it yields CASSLQDLTGELFF.

This sequence joins TRBV19 and TRBJ1-4; the D gene is possibly TRBD1 (5 bases). CDR1 and CDR2 from the germline V gene are LNHDA and SQIVND (reference sequence). The CDR3 covers 15 residues. V was pared by 4 bases and J by 3 bases, with 12 bases between. The CDR3 reads CASSTAGTANEKLFF. Written as DNA, the CDR3 is TGTGCCAGTAGTACCGCGGGGACGGCTAATGAAAAACTGTTTTTT. Based on the CDR3 plus reference TRBV19 and TRBJ1-4, the full variable domain is DGGITQSPKYLFRKEGQNVTLSCEQNLNHDAMYWYRQDPGQGLRLIYYSQIVNDFQKGDIAEGYSVSREKKESFPLTVTSAQKNPTAFYLCASSTAGTANEKLFFGSGTQLSVL.

The chain employs TRBV4-3 and TRBJ1-5; no reliable D call. The CDR3 is made up of 14 amino acids. The V gene's germline CDR1 is LGHNA and CDR2 YSLEER. Between the trimmed V and J ends, which lost 0 bases and 11 bases, there was a span of 14 bases. The chain's CDR3 is CASSQDRRPEAQHF. Here the CDR3 DNA reads TGCGCCAGCAGCCAAGATCGGCGGCCTGAGGCCCAGCATTTT.

V gene TRBV5-1 combines with J gene TRBJ1-4, with D unresolved. Trimming stripped 5 bases from V and 6 bases from J, with 14 bases between. The CDR3 contains 14 residues. Per the germline V gene, CDR1 is SGHRS and CDR2 is YFSETQ. CDR3 in amino acids: CASRPDKADEKLFF. CDR3 nucleotides: TGCGCCAGCAGACCCGACAAGGCTGATGAAAAACTGTTTTTT.

This rearrangement joins TRBV4-1 to TRBJ1-5, with a tentative D call TRBD1 (5 bases). V was trimmed by 0 bases and J by 5 bases, leaving 5 bases between them. Germline values: CDR1 MGHRA, CDR2 YSYEKL. There are 13 residues in the CDR3. CDR3: CASSQDRDQPQHF. In DNA, the CDR3 is TGCGCCAGCAGCCAAGACAGGGATCAGCCCCAGCATTTT.

This chain links TRBV7-2 with TRBJ2-5; 12 nucleotides match TRBD2. CDR1 SGHTA and CDR2 FQGNSA come from the germline V gene. The CDR3 covers 16 residues. V was clipped by 5 bases and J by 5 bases; unmatched bases: 9. As DNA, the CDR3 is TGTGCCAGCAGCCTTCGAGCGGGACTAGCGGGTGAGACCCAGTACTTC. It yields the protein CASSLRAGLAGETQYF.

This chain connects TRBV19 to TRBJ2-1, with a weak D call TRBD1 (6 bases). Germline V lookup: CDR1 LNHDA, CDR2 SQIVND (reference sequence). With 6 bases removed from V and 3 bases from J, the gap between germline ends came to 9 bases. The CDR3 is made up of 13 amino acids. The CDR3 here is CASREGGYNEQFF. CDR3 DNA: TGTGCCAGTAGGGAAGGGGGCTACAATGAGCAGTTCTTC.